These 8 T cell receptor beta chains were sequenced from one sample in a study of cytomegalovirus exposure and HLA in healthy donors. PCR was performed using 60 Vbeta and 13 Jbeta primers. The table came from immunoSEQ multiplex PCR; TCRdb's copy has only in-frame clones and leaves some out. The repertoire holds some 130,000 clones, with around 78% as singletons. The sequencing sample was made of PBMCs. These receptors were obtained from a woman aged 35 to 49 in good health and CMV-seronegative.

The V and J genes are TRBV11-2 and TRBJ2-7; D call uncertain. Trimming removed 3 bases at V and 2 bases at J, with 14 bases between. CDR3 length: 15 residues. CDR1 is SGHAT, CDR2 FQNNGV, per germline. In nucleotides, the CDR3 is TGTGCCAGCAGCTTTCGGCGGCCCTCTACCTACGAGCAGTACTTC. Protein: CASSFRRPSTYEQYF.

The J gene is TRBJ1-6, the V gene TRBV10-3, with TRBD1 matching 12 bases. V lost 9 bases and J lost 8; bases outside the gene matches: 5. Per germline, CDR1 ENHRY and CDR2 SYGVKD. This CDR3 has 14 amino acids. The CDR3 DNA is TGTGCCATAAGGGACAGGGGGCCTCATTCACCCCTCCACTTT. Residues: CAIRDRGPHSPLHF.

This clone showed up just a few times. CDR3 loop: CASSLTRGGPLEQYF. Here the CDR3 DNA reads TGTGCCAGCAGCTTAACTCGGGGGGGGCCCCTCGAGCAGTACTTC. This chain links TRBV7-3 with TRBJ2-5, with TRBD2 matching over 8 bases. The J call may not be correct, given that the DNA end is closer to TRBJ2-7. The germline V gene encodes CDR1 SGHTA and CDR2 FQGTGA. There are 15 residues in the CDR3.

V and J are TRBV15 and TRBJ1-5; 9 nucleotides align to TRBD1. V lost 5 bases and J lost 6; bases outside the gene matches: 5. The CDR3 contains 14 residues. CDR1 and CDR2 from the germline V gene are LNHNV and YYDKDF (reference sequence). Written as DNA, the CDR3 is TGTGCCACCAGCCGGGACAGGGAGAGTCAGCCCCAGCATTTT. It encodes CATSRDRESQPQHF.

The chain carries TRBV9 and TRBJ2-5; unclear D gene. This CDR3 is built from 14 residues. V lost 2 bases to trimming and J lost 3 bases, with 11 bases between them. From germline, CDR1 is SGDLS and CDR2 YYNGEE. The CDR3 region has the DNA TGTGCCAGCAGCGTTTCTACCCGGGAAGAGACCCAGTACTTC. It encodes CASSVSTREETQYF.

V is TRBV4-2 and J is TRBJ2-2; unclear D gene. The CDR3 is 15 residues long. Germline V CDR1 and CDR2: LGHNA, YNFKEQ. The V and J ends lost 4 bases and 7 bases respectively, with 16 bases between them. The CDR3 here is CASSRTSGLVGELFF. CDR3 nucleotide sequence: TGTGCCAGCAGCCGTACCTCTGGGCTGGTCGGGGAGCTGTTTTTT.

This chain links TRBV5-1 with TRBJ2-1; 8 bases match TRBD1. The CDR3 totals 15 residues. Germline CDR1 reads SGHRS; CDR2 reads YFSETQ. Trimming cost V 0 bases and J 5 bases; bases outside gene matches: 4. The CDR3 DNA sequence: TGCGCCAGCAGCTTGGACAGGGGGTCCAACAATGAGCAGTTCTTC. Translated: CASSLDRGSNNEQFF.

CDR3 sequence: CAWSVIPGNTIYF. The CDR3 region has the DNA TGTGCCTGGAGTGTAATCCCGGGAAACACCATATATTTT. The genes are TRBV30 and TRBJ1-3, with D hard to call. Germline V gives CDR1 GTSNPN, CDR2 SVGIG (reference sequence). This CDR3 spans 13 amino acids. The V end was cut by 0 bases, the J end by 4 bases, with 7 bases between.